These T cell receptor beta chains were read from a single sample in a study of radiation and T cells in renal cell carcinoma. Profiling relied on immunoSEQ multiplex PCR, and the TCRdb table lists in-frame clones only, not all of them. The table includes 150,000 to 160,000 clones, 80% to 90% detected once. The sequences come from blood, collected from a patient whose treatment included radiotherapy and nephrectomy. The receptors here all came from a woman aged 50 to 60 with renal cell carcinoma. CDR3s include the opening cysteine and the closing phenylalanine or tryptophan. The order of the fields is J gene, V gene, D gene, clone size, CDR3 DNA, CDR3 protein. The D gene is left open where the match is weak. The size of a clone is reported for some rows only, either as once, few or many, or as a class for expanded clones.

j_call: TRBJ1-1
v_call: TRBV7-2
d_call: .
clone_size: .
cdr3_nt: TGTGCCAGCAGCTTAGGCAGGACGGAGAACACTGAAGCTTTCTTT
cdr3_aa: CASSLGRTENTEAFF

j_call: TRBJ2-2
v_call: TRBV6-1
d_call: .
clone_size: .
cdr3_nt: TGTGCCAGCAGGGAGGGCAGGAGTCCCGGGGAGCTGTTTTTT
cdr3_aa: CASREGRSPGELFF

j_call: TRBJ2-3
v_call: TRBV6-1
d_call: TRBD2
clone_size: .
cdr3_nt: TGTGCCAGCAGTGAAGGGTGGCTAGCGGGGGCCACAGATACGCAGTATTTT
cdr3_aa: CASSEGWLAGATDTQYF

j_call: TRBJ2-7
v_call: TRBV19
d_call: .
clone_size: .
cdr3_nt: TGTGCCAGTAGTATATATTGGCCAGGAGCACGGAACGAGCAGTACTTC
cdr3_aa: CASSIYWPGARNEQYF

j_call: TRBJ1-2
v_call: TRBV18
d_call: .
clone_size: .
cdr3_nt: TGTGCCAGCTCACCAGGGGATGGCTACACCTTC
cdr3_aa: CASSPGDGYTF

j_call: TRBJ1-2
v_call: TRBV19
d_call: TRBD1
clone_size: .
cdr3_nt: TGTGCCAGTAGTTCCAGGACAGGGGGCTTCTCGGGCTATGGCTACACCTTC
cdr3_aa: CASSSRTGGFSGYGYTF

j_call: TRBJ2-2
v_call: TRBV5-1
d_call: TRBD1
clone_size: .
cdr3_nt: TGCGCCAGCAGCTTGGCCGGGAGGACAGGGGGCCTCGGGGAGCTGTTTTTT
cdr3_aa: CASSLAGRTGGLGELFF

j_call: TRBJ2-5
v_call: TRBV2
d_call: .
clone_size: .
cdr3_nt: TGTGCCAGCAGTTGGCGGACACAAGAGACCCAGTACTTC
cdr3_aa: CASSWRTQETQYF

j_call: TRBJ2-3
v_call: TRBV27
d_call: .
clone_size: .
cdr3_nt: TGTGCCAGCAGTTTATGGGAGACCACAGATACGCAGTATTTT
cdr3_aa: CASSLWETTDTQYF

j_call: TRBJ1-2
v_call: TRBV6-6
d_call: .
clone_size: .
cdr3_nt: TGTGCCAGCAGTTACTCGGGGTCTGTTAACTATGGCTACACCTTC
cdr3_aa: CASSYSGSVNYGYTF

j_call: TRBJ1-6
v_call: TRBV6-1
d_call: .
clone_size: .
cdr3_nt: TGTGCCAGTTGGTTCCCAACTAATAATTCACCCCTCCACTTT
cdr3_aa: CASWFPTNNSPLHF

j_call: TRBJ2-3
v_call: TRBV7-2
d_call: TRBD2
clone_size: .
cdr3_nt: TGTGCCAGCAGCTTTAGCGGGGGAAGCACAGATACGCAGTATTTT
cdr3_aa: CASSFSGGSTDTQYF

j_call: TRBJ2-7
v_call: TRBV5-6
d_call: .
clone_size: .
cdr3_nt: TGTGCCAGCAGCTTCCCGGGTTTATCCTACGAGCAGTACTTC
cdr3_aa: CASSFPGLSYEQYF

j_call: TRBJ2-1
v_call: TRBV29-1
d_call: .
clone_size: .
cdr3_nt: TGCAGCGTCCTCATGGGGGAAGGGTACAATGAGCAGTTCTTC
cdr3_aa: CSVLMGEGYNEQFF

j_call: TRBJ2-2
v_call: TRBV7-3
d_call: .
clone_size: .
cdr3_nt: TGTGCCAGCAGCTTAGGTGCCCTAAGGACCGGGGAGCTGTTTTTT
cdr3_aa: CASSLGALRTGELFF

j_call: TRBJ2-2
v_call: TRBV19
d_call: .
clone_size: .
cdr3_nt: TGTGCCAGTAGTGGGGACTGGAACACCGGGGAGCTGTTTTTT
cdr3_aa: CASSGDWNTGELFF

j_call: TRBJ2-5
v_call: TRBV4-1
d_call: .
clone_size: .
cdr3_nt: TGCGCCAGCAGCCAAGATGTAGTGGACAAAGGGAAAGAGACCCAGTACTTC
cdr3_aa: CASSQDVVDKGKETQYF

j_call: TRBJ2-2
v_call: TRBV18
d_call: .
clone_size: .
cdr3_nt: TGTGCCAGCTCACCACCGAGTGGGGAACCGAGGAACACCGGGGAGCTGTTTTTT
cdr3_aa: CASSPPSGEPRNTGELFF

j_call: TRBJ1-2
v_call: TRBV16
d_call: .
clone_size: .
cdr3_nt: .
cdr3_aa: CASSRFSGPGDGYTF

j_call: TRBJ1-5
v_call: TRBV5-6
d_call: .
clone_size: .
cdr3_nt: TGTGCCAGCAGCTCGACCGAGACAGGTCCCAGGGGAGGGCAGCCCCAGCATTTT
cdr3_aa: CASSSTETGPRGGQPQHF

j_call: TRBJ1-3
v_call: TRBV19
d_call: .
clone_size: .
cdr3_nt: TGTGCCACCGCTACCGAGAGGGCCCGAAACACCATATATTTT
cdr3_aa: CATATERARNTIYF

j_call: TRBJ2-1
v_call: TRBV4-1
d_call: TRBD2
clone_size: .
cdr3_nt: TGCGCCAGCAGCCGAGAACTAGCGGGGCCTAGCTCCTACAATGAGCAGTTCTTC
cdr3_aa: CASSRELAGPSSYNEQFF

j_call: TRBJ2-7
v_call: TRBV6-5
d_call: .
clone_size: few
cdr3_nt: TGTGCCAGCAGTTACTCCGCGGGCTCCGGGTACGAGCAGTACTTC
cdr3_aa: CASSYSAGSGYEQYF